The rows below give T cell receptor beta chains drawn from one sample of a study of identical twins. TCRdb reprocessed the 5' RACE reads via MiXCR and lists one record per CDR3 protein. The table lists around 450,000 distinct CDR3 sequences, 13% to 15% of them singletons. These data were also reused for a study on yellow fever vaccine responses in identical twins.

Sequencing used CD4+ T cells sorted from blood. The receptors derive from a young woman in good health. The CDR3 runs from the conserved cysteine through the conserved F or W. The D gene is left open where the match is weak. Expanded clones are given a class, and other clones once, few, many or no size at all.

TRBV6-5	TRBJ1-1	NA	few	TGTGCCAGCAGTTACTCGCGTCAGGGACTGAACACTGAAGCTTTCTTT	CASSYSRQGLNTEAFF
TRBV30	TRBJ2-3	TRBD2	NA	TGTGCCTGGAGTTCCAACGGGAGGGGGGATACGCAGTATTTT	CAWSSNGRGDTQYF
TRBV20-1	TRBJ2-3	NA	NA	TGCAGTGCCGAGAGCGGGACAGATACGCAGTATTTT	CSAESGTDTQYF
TRBV2	TRBJ1-1	TRBD1	NA	TGTGCCAGCAGTAGACATGGACAGGGGAACACTGAAGCTTTCTTT	CASSRHGQGNTEAFF
TRBV7-2	TRBJ2-5	TRBD1	NA	TGTGCCAGCAGCTTAGTGGGGACAGGGATTATGGAGACCCAGTACTTC	CASSLVGTGIMETQYF
TRBV7-3	TRBJ2-1	TRBD2	many	TGTGCCAGCAGCTTGCGGGGAGGGGAGCAGTTCTTC	CASSLRGGEQFF
TRBV12-3/TRBV12-4	TRBJ2-1	NA	many	TGTGCCAGCAGCCCTGACAGCGGCTCCTACAATGAGCAGTTCTTC	CASSPDSGSYNEQFF
TRBV27	TRBJ2-7	TRBD2	NA	TGTGCCAGCAGTTTAACGGGACTAGCGGTAGGGGGCTACGAGCAGTACTTC	CASSLTGLAVGGYEQYF
TRBV7-2	TRBJ2-7	NA	NA	TGTGCCAGCAGCTATGCGGGGGCGACCTCCTACGAGCAGTACTTC	CASSYAGATSYEQYF
TRBV4-1	TRBJ2-3	TRBD2	NA	TGCGCCAGCAGCCCGCCGGGACTAGCGGTCACAGATACGCAGTATTTT	CASSPPGLAVTDTQYF
TRBV5-1	TRBJ2-1	NA	NA	TGCGCCAGCAGCTTGGCGGGGGCTGAGCAGTTCTTC	CASSLAGAEQFF
TRBV5-5	TRBJ2-1	TRBD2	few	TGTGCCAGCAGCTTGATGGGACTAGCGGGACCTGTCTACAATGAGCAGTTCTTC	CASSLMGLAGPVYNEQFF
TRBV6-6	TRBJ1-2	NA	NA	TGTGCCAGCAGTCTTCCAATTAACTATGGCTACACCTTC	CASSLPINYGYTF
TRBV20-1	TRBJ1-1	TRBD1	NA	TGCAGTGCTAGAGATCTGAGACAGGGTTCCATGAACACTGAAGCTTTCTTT	CSARDLRQGSMNTEAFF
TRBV11-2	TRBJ2-3	NA	few	TGTGCCAGCAGCTTAAGTTTCGATACGCAGTATTTT	CASSLSFDTQYF
TRBV10-3	TRBJ1-3	NA	NA	TGTGCCATCATGAGGGACTCTGGAAACACCATATATTTT	CAIMRDSGNTIYF
TRBV7-9	TRBJ2-1	NA	NA	TGTGCCAGTGGGGGAGGAACCAATGAGCAGTTCTTC	CASGGGTNEQFF
TRBV6-6	TRBJ1-2	TRBD1	NA	TGTGCCAGCAGTTGGGCAGGGGGCAATGGCTACACCTTC	CASSWAGGNGYTF
TRBV12-3/TRBV12-4	TRBJ2-1	NA	many	TGTGCCAGCAGTTTGTCAGGGAAGGGGCACAATGAGCAGTTCTTC	CASSLSGKGHNEQFF
TRBV9	TRBJ2-3	NA	NA	TGTGCCAGCAGCGTAGTAACAGCTAGCACAGATACGCAGTATTTT	CASSVVTASTDTQYF
TRBV6-5	TRBJ2-5	TRBD2	few	TGTGCCAGCAGTTCCGGGACTAGCGGGGGCAGGAAGACCCAGTACTTC	CASSSGTSGGRKTQYF
TRBV24-1	TRBJ2-5	TRBD1	few	TGTGCCACCAGTGATCCGGGGACAGGGGCGATGGAGACCCAGTACTTC	CATSDPGTGAMETQYF
TRBV12-3/TRBV12-4	TRBJ2-1	NA	NA	TGTGCCAGCAGGGCTCCGGGACCACCCTACAATGAGCAGTTCTTC	CASRAPGPPYNEQFF
TRBV5-1	TRBJ2-7	NA	few	TGCGCCAGCAGCTTGTTGAGCCAGGCACACGAGCAGTACTTC	CASSLLSQAHEQYF
TRBV28	TRBJ2-4	NA	many	TGTGCCAGCAGCCCCCGGGACCGCCTGTTAGCCAAAAACATTCAGTACTTC	CASSPRDRLLAKNIQYF
TRBV10-3	TRBJ2-5	NA	few	TGTGCCATCAGTGCGGACACCGAGACCCAGTACTTC	CAISADTETQYF
TRBV7-2	TRBJ2-5	TRBD1	NA	TGTGCCAGCAGCTCCAGGGGGCAACAGACCCAGTACTTC	CASSSRGQQTQYF
TRBV6-6	TRBJ2-3	NA	NA	TGTGCCAGCAGTTACTGGGCAGATACGCAGTATTTT	CASSYWADTQYF
TRBV7-8	TRBJ2-5	NA	few	TGTGCCAGCAGCTTGGACCCCGGGACACAAGAGACCCAGTACTTC	CASSLDPGTQETQYF
TRBV4-2	TRBJ2-2	NA	NA	TGTGCCATCGGCCCTGGGCACCTCGGGGAGCTGTTTTTT	CAIGPGHLGELFF
TRBV7-2	TRBJ2-7	NA	few	TGTGCCAGCAGCACCACACCCAGATCCTACGAGCAGTACTTC	CASSTTPRSYEQYF
TRBV28	TRBJ2-3	NA	NA	TGTGCCAGCAGTCCCCCCCAAACAGATACGCAGTATTTT	CASSPPQTDTQYF
TRBV12-3/TRBV12-4	TRBJ2-7	NA	many	TGTGCCAGCAGTCTGGGACGGCTCGAGCAGTACTTC	CASSLGRLEQYF
TRBV28	TRBJ1-2	NA	few	TGTGCCAGCAGCTCGGGGGCAAATGGCTACACCTTC	CASSSGANGYTF
TRBV29-1	TRBJ1-3	NA	many	TGCAGCGTTGTCAGGGACGGAAACACCATATATTTT	CSVVRDGNTIYF
TRBV28	TRBJ1-1	NA	NA	TGTGCCAGCAGGAACCTACTGGGGTACACTGAAGCTTTCTTT	CASRNLLGYTEAFF
TRBV4-2	TRBJ2-1	NA	NA	TGTGCCAGCAGCCCACAACAGGGCGAGGGTGAGCAGTTCTTC	CASSPQQGEGEQFF
TRBV11-1	TRBJ2-1	NA	few	TGTGCCAGCAGCCCGACTAAAAGACAAGTCTTACAGACAATCTACAATGAGCAGTTCTTC	CASSPTKRQVLQTIYNEQFF